The 22 T cell receptor beta chains presented below share a single source sample, sequenced in a study of shared clonotypes between healthy human individuals. Naive-designated CD8 cells lacked CD45RO, were positively enriched for CCR7, and omitted terminally differentiated effector memory CD45RA+ cells. TCRdb's copy holds only in-frame clones and misses some; the assay was immunoSEQ multiplex PCR. The sample consists of 700,000 to 950,000 clones, 96% of them appearing once. Sequenced sample: naive CD8+ T cells sorted from blood. The receptors were gathered from a man aged 25-40 years in good health.

The chain combines TRBV2 with TRBJ2-5; possible D gene TRBD1, 5 bases. The CDR3 loop spans 10 amino acids. The ends were cut back, 7 bases at V and 7 bases at J, with 7 bases in the middle. CDR1 and CDR2 from the germline V gene are SNHLY and FYNNEI. The CDR3 region has the DNA TGTGCCAGCAAGGGGTTGACCCAGTACTTC. Protein product: CASKGLTQYF.

This chain connects TRBV5-6 to TRBJ2-1; possible D gene TRBD1, 6 bases. The CDR3 totals 15 residues. Germline loops: CDR1 SGHDT, CDR2 YYEEEE. Trimming stripped 0 bases from V and 10 bases from J, with 17 bases between. The chain's CDR3 is CASSLAVAGTGEQFF. CDR3 DNA sequence: TGTGCCAGCAGCTTGGCAGTAGCCGGTACAGGGGAGCAGTTCTTC.

This rearrangement joins TRBV7-9 to TRBJ2-5; 11 bases are a match to TRBD1. Germline CDR1 and CDR2: SEHNR and FQNEAQ (reference sequence). V gave up 5 bases and J gave up 5 bases; unmatched junction bases: 7. The CDR3 is 15 amino acids. The CDR3 sequence: CASSTRTGGKETQYF. In DNA form, the CDR3 reads TGTGCCAGCAGCACGAGGACAGGGGGCAAGGAGACCCAGTACTTC.

The chain couples TRBV6-1 to TRBJ2-5; D uncertain. CDR1 MNHNS and CDR2 SASEGT come from the germline V gene. CDR3 length: 14 residues. V was pared by 2 bases and J by 4 bases, with 11 bases between. Written as DNA, the CDR3 is TGTGCCAGCAGTGAAAGAAGGGATGGAGAGACCCAGTACTTC. Amino acid sequence: CASSERRDGETQYF.

The chain is built from TRBV6-5 and TRBJ2-1; the match to TRBD2 covers 7 bases. The V and J ends lost 7 bases and 6 bases, in that order; junction bases with no gene match: 12. Looked up from germline, CDR1 is MNHEY and CDR2 is SVGAGI. CDR3 length: 15 amino acids. CDR3: CASTGPSGSGNEQFF. The DNA for the CDR3 is TGTGCCAGCACAGGTCCTAGCGGCAGCGGCAATGAGCAGTTCTTC.

The rearrangement joins TRBV7-2 to TRBJ2-2, with D unclear. V lost 1 base and J lost 7, with 7 bases in between. The germline CDR1 and CDR2 sequences are SGHTA and FQGNSA. The CDR3 spans 13 residues. The CDR3 spells CASSLVRVGELFF. The CDR3 bases are TGTGCCAGCAGCTTAGTTCGGGTCGGGGAGCTGTTTTTT.

The chain has TRBV27 and TRBJ2-7, with 10 bases aligning to TRBD2. There are 15 residues in the CDR3. Germline CDR1 reads MNHEY; CDR2 reads SMNVEV (reference sequence). V trimming: 5 bases; J trimming: 3 bases; junction bases outside the gene matches: 7. The CDR3 nucleotides read TGTGCCAGCAGTATCTCCCCTAGCGGGAGCTACGAGCAGTACTTC. Encoded protein: CASSISPSGSYEQYF.

The chain links TRBV6-1 to TRBJ1-1, with 8 bases identical to TRBD1. Trimming at V came to 4 bases and at J to 1 base, leaving 11 bases not matched to a gene. This CDR3 contains 17 residues. Germline CDR1 is MNHNS and CDR2 is SASEGT. This CDR3 reads CASSVVLQGARNTEAFF. In DNA form, the CDR3 reads TGTGCCAGCAGTGTCGTTCTCCAGGGGGCGCGGAACACTGAAGCTTTCTTT.

The V call is TRBV5-8, the J call TRBJ1-1, with TRBD1 as a possible D gene (6 bases). This CDR3 has 13 amino acids. V was clipped by 2 bases and J by 7 bases, with 12 bases between them. CDR1 and CDR2 from the germline V gene are SGHTS and YDEGEE. The DNA for the CDR3 is TGTGCCAGCAGCTTTTCGGGGGCGAATGAAGCTTTCTTT. This encodes CASSFSGANEAFF.

The genes are TRBV9 and TRBJ2-1; 7 bases are shared with TRBD2. Germline CDR1 is SGDLS and CDR2 is YYNGEE. The length of the CDR3 is 16 residues. Trimming removed 1 base from V and 5 bases from J; junction bases left unmatched: 9. The chain's CDR3 is CASSVSAGTNDNEQFF. The CDR3 DNA is TGTGCCAGCAGCGTATCCGCCGGGACTAATGACAATGAGCAGTTCTTC.

The gene calls are TRBV9 and TRBJ2-1; 16 bases agree with TRBD2. Per germline, CDR1 SGDLS and CDR2 YYNGEE. Trimming removed 4 bases from V and 9 bases from J; junction bases left unmatched: 10. This CDR3 contains 17 residues. Here the CDR3 reads CASSPKMGTSGRVEQFF. The CDR3 DNA reads TGTGCCAGCAGCCCGAAGATGGGGACTAGCGGGAGGGTTGAGCAGTTCTTC.

The chain carries TRBV9 and TRBJ2-1; TRBD2 aligns across 10 bases. Trimming removed 4 bases from V and 12 bases from J; junction bases left unmatched: 13. The CDR3 has 15 amino acids. Germline CDR1 and CDR2: SGDLS and YYNGEE. The CDR3, as DNA: TGTGCCAGCAGCCATGGTCGAGCTAGCGGGAGCTCGCAGTTCTTC. Encoded protein: CASSHGRASGSSQFF. Drawing the rest from reference TRBV9 and TRBJ2-1, the complete variable domain is DSGVTQTPKHLITATGQRVTLRCSPRSGDLSVYWYQQSLDQGLQFLIQYYNGEERAKGNILERFSAQQFPDLHSELNLSSLELGDSALYFCASSHGRASGSSQFFGPGTRLTVL.

This chain links TRBV29-1 with TRBJ2-7; TRBD1 aligns across 7 bases. CDR3 size: 14 residues. Unmatched junction bases numbered 7, after V lost 4 bases and J lost 1 base. Germline V gene data show CDR1 as SQVTM and CDR2 as ANQGSEA. For the CDR3, the DNA is TGCAGCGTTGTCCAAGGACAGGAGTCCTACGAGCAGTACTTC. Translation gives CSVVQGQESYEQYF.

The chain recombines TRBV19 with TRBJ2-4; 7 bases line up with TRBD1. The CDR3 runs 11 residues. Germline V CDR1 and CDR2: LNHDA, SQIVND (reference sequence). Trimming took 5 bases from V and 12 from J; bases not matched to a gene: 4. The CDR3 sequence: CASSQQGRQYF. The CDR3 DNA is TGTGCCAGTAGTCAACAGGGGCGTCAGTACTTC.

The chain combines TRBV27 with TRBJ2-7, with D unresolved. Germline loops: CDR1 MNHEY, CDR2 SMNVEV (reference sequence). The CDR3 has 15 residues. V lost 5 bases and J 0 bases, leaving 14 bases between the germline ends. The DNA of the CDR3 is TGTGCCAGCAGTAGGAGAGCGCAGAGCTCCTACGAGCAGTACTTC. Its translation is CASSRRAQSSYEQYF.

This clone was counted a single time. The chain couples TRBV13 to TRBJ2-7; 8 bases agree with TRBD1. The CDR3 has 15 amino acids. Germline lookup yields CDR1 PRHDT and CDR2 FYEKMQ (reference sequence). Trimming cost V 5 bases and J 4 bases; bases outside gene matches: 10. The CDR3 region has the DNA TGTGCCAGCAGCCCTAGACAGGGGTCCAGTTACGAGCAGTACTTC. This sequence encodes CASSPRQGSSYEQYF.

The chain recombines TRBV5-1 with TRBJ2-1, with D hard to call. The V end lost 3 bases, the J end lost 5 bases, and 3 bases lay between the germline ends. This CDR3 is built from 11 residues. Germline V gives CDR1 SGHRS, CDR2 YFSETQ. The DNA of the CDR3 is TGCGCCAGCAGCTACAACAATGAGCAGTTCTTC. Residues: CASSYNNEQFF.

The chain employs TRBV2 and TRBJ2-7, with D possibly TRBD2 on 6 matching bases. CDR1 is SNHLY and CDR2 is FYNNEI in the germline V gene. CDR3 size: 16 residues. The V end lost 8 bases, the J end lost 2 bases, and 22 bases lay between the germline ends. This chain's CDR3 is CASFAGPITYTYEQYF. For the CDR3, the DNA is TGTGCCAGCTTCGCGGGACCCATTACTTATACCTACGAGCAGTACTTC. The full variable domain, rest sourced from reference TRBV2 and TRBJ2-7, is EPEVTQTPSHQVTQMGQEVILRCVPISNHLYFYWYRQILGQKVEFLVSFYNNEISEKSEIFDDQFSVERPDGSNFTLKIRSTKLEDSAMYFCASFAGPITYTYEQYFGPGTRLTVT.

This clone appeared a single time. The chain links TRBV28 to TRBJ2-7; a weak D match, TRBD2 (5 bases). Germline loops: CDR1 MDHEN, CDR2 SYDVKM. Trimming removed 2 bases at V and 4 bases at J, with 15 bases between. This CDR3 has 15 amino acids. CDR3 DNA sequence: TGTGCCAGCAGTTTACTTGAGGGAGTTGGGTACGAGCAGTACTTC. As protein: CASSLLEGVGYEQYF.

The genes are TRBV7-9 and TRBJ1-4, with D possibly matching TRBD1 (6 bases). Germline assignment: CDR1 SEHNR and CDR2 FQNEAQ (reference sequence). This CDR3 is 15 amino acids long. V lost 1 base and J 8 bases, leaving 14 bases between the germline ends. The CDR3 is CASSLVTDSVEKLFF. In nucleotides, the CDR3 is TGTGCCAGCAGCTTAGTTACGGACAGCGTAGAAAAACTGTTTTTT.

This clone occurred once. This chain links TRBV27 with TRBJ2-7; 8 nucleotides align to TRBD1. The junction had 9 bases not matched to a gene; V was cut back by 4 bases and J by 7 bases. Germline CDR1 MNHEY, CDR2 SMNVEV (reference sequence). The CDR3 contains 14 residues. The CDR3 bases are TGTGCCAGCAGTTGGGGACAGGTCCCTCGGGAGCAGTACTTC. This encodes CASSWGQVPREQYF.

Of note for this clone: The sample has other DNA sequences that encode this CDR3 too. J is TRBJ1-1 and V is TRBV6-6, with no clear D. CDR1 is MNHNY and CDR2 is SVGAGI in the germline V gene (reference sequence). There are 14 residues in the CDR3. V was cut by 0 bases and J by 0 bases, with 5 bases left in between. The CDR3 DNA reads TGTGCCAGCAGTTACTCGGGGTTGAACACTGAAGCTTTCTTT. Its protein product is CASSYSGLNTEAFF.